The rows below give T cell receptor beta chains drawn from one sample of a study of shared clonotypes between healthy human individuals. Profiled with immunoSEQ multiplex PCR; TCRdb holds only in-frame clones, not every one. The sample has a few hundred thousand clones; 60% to 80% are singletons. The sequenced sample consisted of memory CD4+ T cells sorted from blood. The origin of the receptors is a man aged 25-45 years in good health. Both conserved end residues are part of each CDR3. A D gene is named only where the DNA matches it firmly. Clone size appears in some rows only: once, few, many, or a class for an expanded clone.

>many|TRBV5-4|.|TRBJ2-5
TGTGCCAGCAGCCCAACAAGGGCCTATGTCCAAGAGACCCAGTACTTC
CASSPTRAYVQETQYF
>.|TRBV5-5|.|TRBJ1-5
TGTGCCAGCAGTCGGGACACCAATCAGCCCCAGCATTTT
CASSRDTNQPQHF
>.|TRBV5-1|TRBD2|TRBJ2-1
TGCGCCAGCAGCTGGGGACTAGCGGGAGGTTACAATGAGCAGTTCTTC
CASSWGLAGGYNEQFF
>.|TRBV2|TRBD1|TRBJ1-1
TGTGCCAGCAGTAGGGGGCTTATCGACACTGAAGCTTTCTTT
CASSRGLIDTEAFF
>.|TRBV5-1|TRBD1|TRBJ2-1
TGCGCCAGCAGCTTAGGACAGACAGGGAACTATCCTGAGCAGTTCTTC
CASSLGQTGNYPEQFF
>.|TRBV6-5|.|TRBJ1-1
TGTGCCAGCAGGGATCAGGGGCTAACGACTGAAGCTTTCTTT
CASRDQGLTTEAFF
>.|TRBV11-2|.|TRBJ2-7
TGTGCCAGCAGCTTAGTTCTGGGGTTCGAGCAGTACTTC
CASSLVLGFEQYF
>.|TRBV18|TRBD1|TRBJ2-7
TGTGCCAGCTCACGGACAGGAGGTCAGTACGAGCAGTACTTC
CASSRTGGQYEQYF
>.|TRBV5-8|.|TRBJ2-7
TGTGCCAGCAGCGTACGACTCAGGGGGGGTCAGTACTTC
CASSVRLRGGQYF
>few|TRBV6-1|.|TRBJ1-2
TGTGCCAGCAGTGAGGGGGTCAAGTCGGGAGGCTACACCTTC
CASSEGVKSGGYTF
>.|TRBV2|.|TRBJ2-7
TGTGCCAGCAGTGAAGCTACCCATCGTTCGCCCCCGTACTTC
CASSEATHRSPPYF
>once|TRBV5-6|TRBD2|TRBJ2-5
TGTGCCAGCAGCCGGACTAGCGGAAAAGAGACCCAGTACTTC
CASSRTSGKETQYF
>once|TRBV5-4|TRBD1|TRBJ2-5
TGTGCCAGCAGTCAGGACAGGGACTACCAAGAGACCCAGTACTTC
CASSQDRDYQETQYF
>many|TRBV2|TRBD2|TRBJ2-2
TGTGCCAGCAGTCCCGGACTAGCCGGGGAGCTGTTTTTT
CASSPGLAGELFF
>few|TRBV5-4|TRBD1|TRBJ1-3
TGTGCCAGCAGACCCCGACAGGGTGGAAACACCATATATTTT
CASRPRQGGNTIYF
>few|TRBV18|.|TRBJ2-1
TGTGCCAGCTCACCACAGGACTGGGGGCAGTTCTTC
CASSPQDWGQFF
>few|TRBV30|.|TRBJ1-3
TGTGCCTGGACCCCATTAGATCGTCTCTCTGGAAACACCATATATTTT
CAWTPLDRLSGNTIYF
>few|TRBV18|.|TRBJ2-5
TGTGCCAGCTCCCCATGGCCCCAAGAGACCCAGTACTTC
CASSPWPQETQYF
>.|TRBV7-2|TRBD1|TRBJ2-1
TGTGCCAGCAGCTTACCGACAGGGGTGGGCCATGAGCAGTTCTTC
CASSLPTGVGHEQFF
>few|TRBV5-6|.|TRBJ2-7
TGTGCCAGCAGCTTATATGGTAACTACGAGCAGTACTTC
CASSLYGNYEQYF
>.|TRBV5-1|TRBD2|TRBJ2-1
TGCGCCAGCAGCTCACCCGGGACTAGCGGGTGGTCTCATGAGCAGTTCTTC
CASSSPGTSGWSHEQFF
>.|TRBV19|.|TRBJ2-1
TGTGCCAGTAGTATAGTTCGGAGCTCCTACAATGAGCAGTTCTTC
CASSIVRSSYNEQFF
>.|TRBV10-2|.|TRBJ2-2
TGCGCCATCAAGACAGGACACACCGGGGAGCTGTTTTTT
CAIKTGHTGELFF
>many|TRBV7-8|.|TRBJ2-2
TGTGCCAGCAGCTTAGGACCCGGGGAGCTGTTTTTT
CASSLGPGELFF
>few|TRBV6-1|TRBD1|TRBJ2-7
TGTGCCAGCAGTGTCGGACAGGGGGTCTCGTACGAGCAGTACTTC
CASSVGQGVSYEQYF
>.|TRBV29-1|.|TRBJ2-2
TGCAGCGTTGGGACTCCGATTCCTCGGAAGCTGTTTTTT
CSVGTPIPRKLFF
>.|TRBV28|.|TRBJ1-3
TGTGCCAGCAGCCTGGCGCGTGGAAACACCATATATTTT
CASSLARGNTIYF
>many|TRBV10-3|TRBD2|TRBJ2-3
TGTGCCATCAGTGGGGGACTAGCGGGAGGGGGAACAGATACGCAGTATTTT
CAISGGLAGGGTDTQYF
>few|TRBV19|TRBD1|TRBJ1-5
TGTGCCAGTAGTCCCCTCCCCGACAGGGATCGTCAGCCCCAGCATTTT
CASSPLPDRDRQPQHF
>once|TRBV5-1|TRBD2|TRBJ2-1
TGCGCCAGCAGCTTGGGGGCTAGCGGGAGCGGTGAGCAGTTCTTC
CASSLGASGSGEQFF
>.|TRBV7-9|TRBD2|TRBJ2-7
TGTGCCAGCAGCCCAAGAGTTAGCGGGAGGTGGGGCGAGCAGTACTTC
CASSPRVSGRWGEQYF
>few|TRBV7-8|TRBD2|TRBJ2-2
TGTGCCAGCAGCTCCACACCCCCGGGACTAGCGGCGAACACCGGGGAGCTGTTTTTT
CASSSTPPGLAANTGELFF
>.|TRBV18|TRBD1|TRBJ2-7
TGTGCCAGCTCACTATACCGGGACAGCCGCGAGCAGTACTTC
CASSLYRDSREQYF
>.|TRBV27|.|TRBJ2-4
TGTGCCAGCAGTTTATATCAGGGGAGGAAAAACATTCAGTACTTC
CASSLYQGRKNIQYF